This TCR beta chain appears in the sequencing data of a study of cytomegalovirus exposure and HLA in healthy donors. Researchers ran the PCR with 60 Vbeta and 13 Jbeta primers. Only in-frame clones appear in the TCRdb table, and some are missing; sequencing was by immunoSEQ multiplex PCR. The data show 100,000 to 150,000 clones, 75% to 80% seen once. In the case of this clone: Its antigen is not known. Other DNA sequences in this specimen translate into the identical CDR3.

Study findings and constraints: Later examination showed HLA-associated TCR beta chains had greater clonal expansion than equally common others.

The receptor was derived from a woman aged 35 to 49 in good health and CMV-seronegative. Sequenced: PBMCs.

DNA of the CDR3: TGCGCCAGCAGCTTGGAGCCGAACTATGGCTACACCTTC. Translating it yields CASSLEPNYGYTF. The chain couples TRBV5-1 to TRBJ1-2; no firm D call. The V gene's germline CDR1 is SGHRS and CDR2 YFSETQ. The CDR3 loop spans 13 amino acids. V was trimmed by 0 bases and J by 2 bases, leaving 5 bases between them.